This T cell receptor (beta chain) was sequenced during a study of graft-versus-host responses after intestinal transplantation. Study-level points and caveats: After transplant, early declines in HvG clones were associated with peak levels of circulating GvH clones. Individuals carrying graft-donor T cell macrochimerism showed high graft-versus-host to host-versus-graft clonal ratios in allografts.

To note about this clone: Its antigen is unknown.

Germline V gives CDR1 SGHTA, CDR2 FQGNSA. Between the trimmed V and J ends, which lost 4 bases and 1 base, there was a span of 13 bases. The length of the CDR3 is 15 residues. Produced via immunoSEQ multiplex PCR; TCRdb's table is partial and in-frame only. The data contain under 20,000 clones, 95% of them singletons. Sequenced here: PBMCs, sampled 23 days after intestinal transplant. The sequence was obtained from a human patient who received an intestinal transplant, so some T cells may come from the graft donor. The J gene is TRBJ1-1, the V gene TRBV7-2; no definite D call. CDR3 in amino acids: CASSSTLRANTEAFF. The CDR3 nucleotides are TGTGCCAGCAGCTCGACCCTAAGGGCGAACACTGAAGCTTTCTTT.